This T cell receptor beta chain was sequenced during a study of shared clonotypes between healthy human individuals. Produced via immunoSEQ multiplex PCR; TCRdb's table is partial and in-frame only. The table shows more than 400,000 clones, with 60% to 80% occurring only once. This clone was seen just once. Sequenced input: PBMCs. This clonotype was sampled from a woman in her thirties or forties in good health. Some clones in this sample may be carry-over from other donors' samples.

DNA for the CDR3: TGTGCCAGCAGCTTACAACCAAACACCGGGGAGCTGTTTTTT. Encoded protein: CASSLQPNTGELFF. The J gene is TRBJ2-2, the V gene TRBV7-9; unclear D gene. V lost 2 bases to trimming and J lost 2 bases, with 6 bases between them. Per the germline V gene, CDR1 is SEHNR and CDR2 is FQNEAQ (reference sequence). The CDR3 runs to 14 residues.